The clone carrying this T cell receptor (beta chain) was detected ten times or more. Its antigen is unidentified. CD8+CD4-CCR7+CD45RA+ cells were sorted as naive CD8 T cells. After removal of 2 bases from V and 0 bases from J, the junction contained 4 bases not matched to a gene. Germline V lookup: CDR1 SGHTA, CDR2 FQGTGA. The CDR3 has 16 residues. The data stem from a study of molecular identifiers for immune sequencing clone quantification. Study-level background: Split five ways in replicates, RNA from approximately 20,000 or 98,000 naive CD8 cells had four portions sequenced.

Study outcomes and limitations: Single-cell amounts of spiked Jurkat TCR RNA were reportedly detectable among approximately 1 million naive cells.

Bulk libraries came from a prior protocol with listed TCR primers. TCRdb reprocessed the PCR reads via MiXCR and lists one record per CDR3 protein. The sample gives some 320,000 distinct CDR3 sequences, roughly a fifth of which show up once; approximately 0.83% is in the top ten. V and J are TRBV7-3 and TRBJ2-1; 7 positions match TRBD1. Sample: naive CD8+ T cells from blood, with Jurkat cell RNA spiked in. Noted subset: FACS-sorted CD8+CD4-CCR7+CD45RA+ naive T cells. This clonotype was sampled from a human donor in good health. Some libraries in this study had Jurkat cell RNA spiked in. The CDR3 sequence is CASSLEPGGSYNEQFF. Written as DNA, the CDR3 is TGTGCCAGCAGCTTAGAGCCAGGGGGCTCCTACAATGAGCAGTTCTTC. Variable domain in full (rest from reference TRBV7-3 and TRBJ2-1): GAGVSQTPSNKVTEKGKYVELRCDPISGHTALYWYRQSLGQGPEFLIYFQGTGAADDSGLPNDRFFAVRPEGSVSTLKIQRTERGDSAVYLCASSLEPGGSYNEQFFGPGTRLTVL.